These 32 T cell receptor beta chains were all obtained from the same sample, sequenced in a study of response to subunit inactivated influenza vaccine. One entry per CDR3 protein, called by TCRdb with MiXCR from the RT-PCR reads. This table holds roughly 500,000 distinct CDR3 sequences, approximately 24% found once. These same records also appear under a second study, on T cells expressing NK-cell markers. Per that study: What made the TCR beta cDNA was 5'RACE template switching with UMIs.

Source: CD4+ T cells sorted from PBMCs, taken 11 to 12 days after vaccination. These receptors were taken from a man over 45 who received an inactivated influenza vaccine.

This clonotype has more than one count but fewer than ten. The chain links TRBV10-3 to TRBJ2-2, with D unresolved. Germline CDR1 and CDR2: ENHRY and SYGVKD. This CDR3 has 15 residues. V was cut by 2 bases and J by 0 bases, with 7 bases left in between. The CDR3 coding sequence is TGTGCCATCAGTGAGGGAATAACGAACACCGGGGAGCTGTTTTTT. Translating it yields CAISEGITNTGELFF.

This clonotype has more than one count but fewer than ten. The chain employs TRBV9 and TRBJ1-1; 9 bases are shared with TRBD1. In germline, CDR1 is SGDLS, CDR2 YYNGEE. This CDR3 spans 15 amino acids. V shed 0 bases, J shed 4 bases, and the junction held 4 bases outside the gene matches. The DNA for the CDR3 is TGTGCCAGCAGCGTAGGTGGGACAGGGCCCACTGAAGCTTTCTTT. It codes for CASSVGGTGPTEAFF.

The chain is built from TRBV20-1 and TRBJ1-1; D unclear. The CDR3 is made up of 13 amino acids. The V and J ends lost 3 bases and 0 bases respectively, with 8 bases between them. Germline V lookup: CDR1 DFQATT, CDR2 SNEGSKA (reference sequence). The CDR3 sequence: CSASVAVNTEAFF. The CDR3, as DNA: TGCAGTGCTAGCGTGGCGGTGAACACTGAAGCTTTCTTT.

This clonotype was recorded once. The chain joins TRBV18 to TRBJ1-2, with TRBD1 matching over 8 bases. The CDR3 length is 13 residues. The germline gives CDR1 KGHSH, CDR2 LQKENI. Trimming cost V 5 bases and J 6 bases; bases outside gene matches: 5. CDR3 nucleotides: TGTGCCAGCTCAACACGACAGGGGAATGGCTACACCTTC. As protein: CASSTRQGNGYTF. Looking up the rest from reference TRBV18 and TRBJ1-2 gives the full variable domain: NAGVMQNPRHLVRRRGQEARLRCSPMKGHSHVYWYRQLPEEGLKFMVYLQKENIIDESGMPKERFSAEFPKEGPSILRIQQVVRGDSAAYFCASSTRQGNGYTFGSGTRLTVV.

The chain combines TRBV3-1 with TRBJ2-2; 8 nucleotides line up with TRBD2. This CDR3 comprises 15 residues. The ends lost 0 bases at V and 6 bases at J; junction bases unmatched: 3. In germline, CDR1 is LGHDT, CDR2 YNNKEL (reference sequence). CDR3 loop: CASSQDVLAAGELFF. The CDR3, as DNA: TGTGCCAGCAGCCAAGATGTACTAGCGGCCGGGGAGCTGTTTTTT.

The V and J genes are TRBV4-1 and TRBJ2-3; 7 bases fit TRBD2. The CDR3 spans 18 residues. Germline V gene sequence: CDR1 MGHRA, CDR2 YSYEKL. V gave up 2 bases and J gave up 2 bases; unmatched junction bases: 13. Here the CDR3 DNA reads TGCGCCAGCAGCCAATTCATCGTGGGGAGGGATACCACAGATACGCAGTATTTT. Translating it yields CASSQFIVGRDTTDTQYF.

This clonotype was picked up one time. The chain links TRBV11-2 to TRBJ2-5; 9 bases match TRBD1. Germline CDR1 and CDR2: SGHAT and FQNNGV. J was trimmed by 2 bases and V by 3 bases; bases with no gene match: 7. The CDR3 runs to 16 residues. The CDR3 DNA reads TGTGCCAGCAGCTTGATCCCGGGGACAGGGCAAGAGACCCAGTACTTC. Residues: CASSLIPGTGQETQYF. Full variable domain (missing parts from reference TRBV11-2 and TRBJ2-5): EAGVAQSPRYKIIEKRQSVAFWCNPISGHATLYWYQQILGQGPKLLIQFQNNGVVDDSQLPKDRFSAERLKGVDSTLKIQPAKLEDSAVYLCASSLIPGTGQETQYFGPGTRLLVL.

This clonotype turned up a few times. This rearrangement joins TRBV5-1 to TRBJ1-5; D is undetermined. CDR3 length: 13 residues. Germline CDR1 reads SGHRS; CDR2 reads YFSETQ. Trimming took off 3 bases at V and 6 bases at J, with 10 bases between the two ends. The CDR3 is CASSWDGSQPQHF. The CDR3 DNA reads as TGCGCCAGCAGCTGGGATGGAAGTCAGCCCCAGCATTTT. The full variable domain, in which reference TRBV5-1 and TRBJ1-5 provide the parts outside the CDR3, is KAGVTQTPRYLIKTRGQQVTLSCSPISGHRSVSWYQQTPGQGLQFLFEYFSETQRNKGNFPGRFSGRQFSNSRSEMNVSTLELGDSALYLCASSWDGSQPQHFGDGTRLSIL.

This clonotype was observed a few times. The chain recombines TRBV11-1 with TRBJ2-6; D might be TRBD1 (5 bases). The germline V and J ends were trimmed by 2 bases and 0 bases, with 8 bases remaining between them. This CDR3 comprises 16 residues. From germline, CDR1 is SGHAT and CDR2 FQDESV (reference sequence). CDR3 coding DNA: TGTGCCAGCAGCTTAACAGGATTCTCTGGGGCCAACGTCCTGACTTTC. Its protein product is CASSLTGFSGANVLTF.

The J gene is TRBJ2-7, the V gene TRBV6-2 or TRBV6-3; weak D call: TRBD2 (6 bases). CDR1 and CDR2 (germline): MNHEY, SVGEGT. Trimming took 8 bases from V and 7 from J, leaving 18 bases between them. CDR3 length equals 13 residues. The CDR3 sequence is CASYDGGVGEQYF. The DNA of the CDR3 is TGTGCCAGCTACGACGGCGGGGTCGGTGAGCAGTACTTC.

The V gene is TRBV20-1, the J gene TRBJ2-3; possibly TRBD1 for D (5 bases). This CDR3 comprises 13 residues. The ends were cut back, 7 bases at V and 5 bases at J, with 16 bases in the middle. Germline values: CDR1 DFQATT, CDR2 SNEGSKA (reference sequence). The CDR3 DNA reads TGCAGTGTTAGCCGACAGAACGGAGATACGCAGTATTTT. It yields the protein CSVSRQNGDTQYF.

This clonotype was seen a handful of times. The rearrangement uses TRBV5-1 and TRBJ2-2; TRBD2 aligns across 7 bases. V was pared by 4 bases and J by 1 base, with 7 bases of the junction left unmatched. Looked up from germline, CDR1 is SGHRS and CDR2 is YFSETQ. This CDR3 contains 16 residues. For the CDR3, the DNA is TGCGCCAGCAGCGTCGAGCGGGGTCTGAACACCGGGGAGCTGTTTTTT. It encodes CASSVERGLNTGELFF.

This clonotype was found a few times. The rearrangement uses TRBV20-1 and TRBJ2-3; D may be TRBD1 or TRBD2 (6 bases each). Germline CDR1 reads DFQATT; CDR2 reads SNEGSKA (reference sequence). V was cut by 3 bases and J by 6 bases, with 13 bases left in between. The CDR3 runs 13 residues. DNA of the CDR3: TGCAGTGCTAGTCCGGGGGCTGGTGATACGCAGTATTTT. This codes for CSASPGAGDTQYF.

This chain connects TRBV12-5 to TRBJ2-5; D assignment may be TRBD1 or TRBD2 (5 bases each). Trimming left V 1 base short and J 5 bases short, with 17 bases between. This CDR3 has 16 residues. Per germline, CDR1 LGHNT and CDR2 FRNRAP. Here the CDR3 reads CASGLGATRDVETQYF. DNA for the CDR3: TGTGCTAGTGGTTTGGGAGCCACCCGGGACGTGGAGACCCAGTACTTC.

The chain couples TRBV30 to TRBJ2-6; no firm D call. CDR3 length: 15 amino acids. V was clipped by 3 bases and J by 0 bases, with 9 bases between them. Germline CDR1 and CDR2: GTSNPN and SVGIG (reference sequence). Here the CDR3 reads CAWREQSSGANVLTF. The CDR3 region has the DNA TGTGCCTGGAGGGAACAGAGCTCTGGGGCCAACGTCCTGACTTTC.

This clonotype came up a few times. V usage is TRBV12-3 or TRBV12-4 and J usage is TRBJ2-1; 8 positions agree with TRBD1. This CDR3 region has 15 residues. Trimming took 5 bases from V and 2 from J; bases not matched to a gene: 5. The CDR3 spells CASSPTGGAYNEQFF. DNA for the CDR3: TGTGCCAGCAGTCCTACAGGGGGTGCCTACAATGAGCAGTTCTTC.

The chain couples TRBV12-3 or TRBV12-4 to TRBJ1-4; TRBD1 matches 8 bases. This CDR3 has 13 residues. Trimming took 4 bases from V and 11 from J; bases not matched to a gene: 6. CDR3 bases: TGTGCCAGCAGTTCATCGAACAGGGGGAAACTGTTTTTT. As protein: CASSSSNRGKLFF.

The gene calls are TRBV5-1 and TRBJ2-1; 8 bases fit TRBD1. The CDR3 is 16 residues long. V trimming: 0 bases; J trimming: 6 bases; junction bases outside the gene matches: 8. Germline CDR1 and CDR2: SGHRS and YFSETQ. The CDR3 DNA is TGCGCCAGCAGCTTGGTATCCGGACAGGGTAGCAATGAGCAGTTCTTC. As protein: CASSLVSGQGSNEQFF. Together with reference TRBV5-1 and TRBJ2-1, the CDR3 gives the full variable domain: KAGVTQTPRYLIKTRGQQVTLSCSPISGHRSVSWYQQTPGQGLQFLFEYFSETQRNKGNFPGRFSGRQFSNSRSEMNVSTLELGDSALYLCASSLVSGQGSNEQFFGPGTRLTVL.

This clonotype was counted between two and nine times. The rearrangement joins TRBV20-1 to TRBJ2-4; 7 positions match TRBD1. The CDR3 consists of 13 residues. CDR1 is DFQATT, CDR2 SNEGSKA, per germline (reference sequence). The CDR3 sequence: CSGQDPAKNIQYF. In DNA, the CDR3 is TGCAGCGGACAGGACCCAGCCAAAAACATTCAGTACTTC.

The CDR3 region has the DNA TGTGCCAGCAGCGCTGTTTCCGGGGAGCTGTTTTTT. This sequence encodes CASSAVSGELFF. This sequence joins TRBV7-8 and TRBJ2-2; D is undetermined. Deletions cut 5 bases from V and 6 bases from J, with 7 bases between. The germline gives CDR1 SGHVS, CDR2 FQNEAQ. The CDR3 totals 12 residues.

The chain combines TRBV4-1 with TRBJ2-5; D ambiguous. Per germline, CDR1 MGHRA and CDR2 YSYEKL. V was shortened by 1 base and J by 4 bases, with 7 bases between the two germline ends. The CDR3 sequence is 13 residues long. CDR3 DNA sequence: TGCGCCAGCAGCCAAGGGATACGAGAGACCCAGTACTTC. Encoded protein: CASSQGIRETQYF.

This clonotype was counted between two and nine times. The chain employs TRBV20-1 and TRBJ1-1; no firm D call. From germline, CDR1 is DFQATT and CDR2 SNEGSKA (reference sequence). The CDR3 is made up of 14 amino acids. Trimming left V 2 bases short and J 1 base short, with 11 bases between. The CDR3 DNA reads TGCAGTGCTAGACTACTGACACCGAACACTGAAGCTTTCTTT. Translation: CSARLLTPNTEAFF.

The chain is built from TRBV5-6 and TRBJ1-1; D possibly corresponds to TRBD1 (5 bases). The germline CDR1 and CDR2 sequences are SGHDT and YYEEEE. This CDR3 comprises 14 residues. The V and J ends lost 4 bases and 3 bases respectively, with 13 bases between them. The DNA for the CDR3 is TGTGCCAGCAGCGGGGGGGAAGGGGACACTGAAGCTTTCTTT. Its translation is CASSGGEGDTEAFF.

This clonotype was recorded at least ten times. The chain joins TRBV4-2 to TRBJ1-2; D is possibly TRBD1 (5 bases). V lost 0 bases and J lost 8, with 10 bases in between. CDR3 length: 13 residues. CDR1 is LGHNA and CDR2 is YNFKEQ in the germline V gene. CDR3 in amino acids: CASSQEPGRGYTF. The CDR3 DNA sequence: TGTGCCAGCAGCCAAGAACCGGGACGGGGCTACACCTTC.

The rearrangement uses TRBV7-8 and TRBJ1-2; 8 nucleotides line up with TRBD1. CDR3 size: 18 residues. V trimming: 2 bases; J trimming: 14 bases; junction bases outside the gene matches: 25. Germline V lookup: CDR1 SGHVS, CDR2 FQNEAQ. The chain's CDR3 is CASSLTPSGGTGISPRTF. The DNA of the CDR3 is TGTGCCAGCAGCTTAACCCCGTCAGGCGGGACAGGTATCTCCCCGAGGACCTTC.

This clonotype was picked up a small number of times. The CDR3 DNA follows: TGCAGTGCTGGCGGACTACAAGAGACCCAGTACTTC. Its protein product is CSAGGLQETQYF. The rearrangement links TRBV20-1 to TRBJ2-5; the D gene is possibly TRBD2 (6 bases). V was cut by 5 bases and J by 2 bases, with 9 bases left in between. Germline lookup yields CDR1 DFQATT and CDR2 SNEGSKA (reference sequence). This CDR3 comprises 12 residues.

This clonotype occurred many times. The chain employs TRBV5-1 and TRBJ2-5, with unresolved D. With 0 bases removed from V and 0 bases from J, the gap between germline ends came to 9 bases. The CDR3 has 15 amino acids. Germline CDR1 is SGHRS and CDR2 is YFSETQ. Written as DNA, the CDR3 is TGCGCCAGCAGCTTGGATGCAGGCCACCAAGAGACCCAGTACTTC. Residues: CASSLDAGHQETQYF. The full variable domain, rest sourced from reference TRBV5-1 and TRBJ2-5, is KAGVTQTPRYLIKTRGQQVTLSCSPISGHRSVSWYQQTPGQGLQFLFEYFSETQRNKGNFPGRFSGRQFSNSRSEMNVSTLELGDSALYLCASSLDAGHQETQYFGPGTRLLVL.

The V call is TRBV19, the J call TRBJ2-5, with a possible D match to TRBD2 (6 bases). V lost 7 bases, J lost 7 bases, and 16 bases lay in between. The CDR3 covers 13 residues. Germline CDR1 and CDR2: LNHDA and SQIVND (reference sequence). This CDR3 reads CASKEGLAGTQYF. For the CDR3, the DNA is TGTGCCAGTAAGGAGGGACTGGCTGGGACCCAGTACTTC.

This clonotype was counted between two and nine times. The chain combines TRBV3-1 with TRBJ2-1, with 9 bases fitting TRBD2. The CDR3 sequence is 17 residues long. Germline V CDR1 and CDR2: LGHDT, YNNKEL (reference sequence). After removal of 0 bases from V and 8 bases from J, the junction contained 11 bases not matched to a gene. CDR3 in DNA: TGTGCCAGCAGCCAAGATCTCTGGCGGGGGGGCCTCCATGAGCAGTTCTTC. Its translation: CASSQDLWRGGLHEQFF.

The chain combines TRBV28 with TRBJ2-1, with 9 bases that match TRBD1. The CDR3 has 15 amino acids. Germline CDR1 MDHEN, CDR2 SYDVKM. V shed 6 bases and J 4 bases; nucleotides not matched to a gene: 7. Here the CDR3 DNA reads TGTGCCAGCAGGGCCGGGACAGGGATTTACAATGAGCAGTTCTTC. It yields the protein CASRAGTGIYNEQFF.

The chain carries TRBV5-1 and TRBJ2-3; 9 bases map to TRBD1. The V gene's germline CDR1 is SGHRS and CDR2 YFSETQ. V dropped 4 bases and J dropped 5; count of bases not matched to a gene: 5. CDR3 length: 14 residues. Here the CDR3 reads CASSKGQGRDTQYF. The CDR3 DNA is TGCGCCAGCAGCAAGGGACAGGGAAGAGATACGCAGTATTTT.

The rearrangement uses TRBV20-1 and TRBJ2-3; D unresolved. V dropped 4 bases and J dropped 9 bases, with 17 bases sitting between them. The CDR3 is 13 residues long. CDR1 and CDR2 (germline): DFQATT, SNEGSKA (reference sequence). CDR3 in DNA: TGCAGTGCTACCTCCCCTGGACCTGACACGCAGTATTTT. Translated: CSATSPGPDTQYF.